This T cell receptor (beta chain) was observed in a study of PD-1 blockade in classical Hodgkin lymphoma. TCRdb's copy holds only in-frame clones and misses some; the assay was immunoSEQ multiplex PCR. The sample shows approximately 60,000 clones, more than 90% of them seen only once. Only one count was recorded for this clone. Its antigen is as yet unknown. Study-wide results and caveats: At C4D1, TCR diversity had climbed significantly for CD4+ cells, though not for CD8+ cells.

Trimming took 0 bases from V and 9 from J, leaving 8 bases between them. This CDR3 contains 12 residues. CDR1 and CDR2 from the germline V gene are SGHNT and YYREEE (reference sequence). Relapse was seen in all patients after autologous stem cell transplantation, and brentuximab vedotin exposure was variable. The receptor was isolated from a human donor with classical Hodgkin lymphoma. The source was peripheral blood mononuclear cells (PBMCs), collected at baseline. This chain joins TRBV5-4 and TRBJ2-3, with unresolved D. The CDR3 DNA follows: TGTGCCAGCAGCTTGGACCCCCAAACGCAGTATTTT. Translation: CASSLDPQTQYF.